Following are 25 T cell receptor beta chains from one sample sequenced in a study of blood T cell repertoires in COVID-19. TCRdb's table, derived via immunoSEQ multiplex PCR, lists solely in-frame clones and lacks some. This sample has tens of thousands of clones, with about 89% found just once. Sequences were obtained from peripheral blood. The receptor set was obtained from a man over 45 with active COVID-19.

The V and J genes are TRBV19 and TRBJ2-7; 8 nucleotides line up with TRBD2. V was pared by 0 bases and J by 2 bases, with 3 bases of the junction left unmatched. The CDR3 runs 15 residues. Germline CDR1 reads LNHDA; CDR2 reads SQIVND (reference sequence). The DNA of the CDR3 is TGTGCCAGTAGTATAGAACTAGCGGAGACCTACGAGCAGTACTTC. It translates to CASSIELAETYEQYF.

The chain links TRBV19 to TRBJ2-1, with D unclear. This CDR3 is built from 15 residues. V was pared by 3 bases and J by 0 bases, with 9 bases between. Germline V gene lookup returns CDR1 LNHDA and CDR2 SQIVND (reference sequence). CDR3 sequence reads: CASSILVSSYNEQFF. Here the CDR3 DNA reads TGTGCCAGTAGTATTCTGGTGAGCTCCTACAATGAGCAGTTCTTC.

The rearrangement uses TRBV4-1 and TRBJ1-2, with a tentative D call TRBD1 (6 bases). Germline lookup yields CDR1 MGHRA and CDR2 YSYEKL. The V gene lost 0 bases and the J gene lost 2 bases, with 10 bases spanning the gap. The CDR3 is 15 residues long. The DNA of the CDR3 is TGCGCCAGCAGCCAAGAGACAGGTATGAACTATGGCTACACCTTC. Protein product: CASSQETGMNYGYTF.

This rearrangement joins TRBV6-2 or TRBV6-3 to TRBJ2-1, with 9 bases lining up with TRBD2. The junction had 8 bases not matched to a gene; V was cut back by 2 bases and J by 9 bases. The CDR3 is 15 amino acids. The V gene's germline CDR1 is MNHEY and CDR2 SVGEGT. The CDR3: CASSYVAGGPGEQFF. DNA of the CDR3: TGTGCCAGCAGTTACGTGGCGGGAGGGCCGGGTGAGCAGTTCTTC.

This clone was detected only a few times. This chain links TRBV27 with TRBJ2-7; 9 bases are a match to TRBD2. The germline V gene encodes CDR1 MNHEY and CDR2 SMNVEV (reference sequence). V shed 5 bases and J 5 bases; nucleotides not matched to a gene: 4. This CDR3 region has 13 residues. The CDR3 loop is CASSLGTSHEQYF. Written as DNA, the CDR3 is TGTGCCAGCAGTCTAGGGACTAGCCACGAGCAGTACTTC.

V is TRBV11-3 and J is TRBJ2-2, with 7 bases identical to TRBD2. The CDR3 totals 15 residues. Trimming cost V 6 bases and J 4 bases; bases outside gene matches: 8. Germline loops: CDR1 SGHNT, CDR2 YENEEA. In DNA, the CDR3 is TGTGCCAGCAGGCCCCTAGCGGACCCCACCGGGGAGCTGTTTTTT. Its translation is CASRPLADPTGELFF.

This clone showed up just a few times. V and J are TRBV27 and TRBJ2-3; weak D call: TRBD1 (6 bases). Trimming shortened V by 1 base and J by 4 bases, and 12 bases separated the two germline ends. The CDR3 is made up of 15 amino acids. Germline V gives CDR1 MNHEY, CDR2 SMNVEV (reference sequence). The CDR3: CASSLLGGSSDTQYF. In DNA form, the CDR3 reads TGTGCCAGCAGTTTATTAGGGGGATCATCAGATACGCAGTATTTT.

The chain combines TRBV19 with TRBJ1-1; 8 bases fit TRBD1. In germline, CDR1 is LNHDA, CDR2 SQIVND (reference sequence). This CDR3 has 14 residues. Trimming cost V 7 bases and J 8 bases; bases outside gene matches: 12. CDR3: CASKEGRGRGEAFF. CDR3 bases: TGTGCCAGTAAGGAAGGCAGGGGGCGCGGAGAAGCTTTCTTT.

The chain has TRBV19 and TRBJ2-7; 8 bases map to TRBD2. This CDR3 has 14 amino acids. CDR1 and CDR2 from the germline V gene are LNHDA and SQIVND (reference sequence). V lost 3 bases, J lost 3 bases, and 4 bases stayed unmatched. The CDR3 spells CASSISGGYYEQYF. The CDR3 DNA follows: TGTGCCAGTAGTATCAGCGGGGGCTACTACGAGCAGTACTTC.

This chain joins TRBV25-1 and TRBJ2-7; 10 positions match TRBD1. The CDR3 extends over 15 amino acids. CDR1 is MGHDK, CDR2 SYGVNS, per germline. J gave up 4 bases and V 4 bases, and 7 bases lay outside the gene matches. For the CDR3, the DNA is TGTGCCAGCAGTGCCTCGGGACAGGGGATTTACGAGCAGTACTTC. It translates to CASSASGQGIYEQYF.

The chain recombines TRBV20-1 with TRBJ1-4; D remains ambiguous. The germline CDR1 and CDR2 sequences are DFQATT and SNEGSKA (reference sequence). Deletions cut 3 bases from V and 3 bases from J, with 8 bases between. The CDR3 totals 13 residues. The DNA for the CDR3 is TGCAGTGCTAGTGGGCCCCCTAATGAAAAACTGTTTTTT. This gives the protein CSASGPPNEKLFF.

This chain joins TRBV4-2 and TRBJ2-7; D is uncertain. Deletions cut 0 bases from V and 5 bases from J, with 8 bases between. The CDR3 covers 13 residues. The germline CDR1 and CDR2 sequences are LGHNA and YNFKEQ. The CDR3 sequence: CASSQDRRDEQYF. The CDR3 coding sequence is TGTGCCAGCAGCCAAGACCGACGGGACGAGCAGTACTTC.

The CDR3 loop reads CAISEGLDGQDEQFF. Written as DNA, the CDR3 is TGTGCCATCAGTGAGGGACTGGATGGGCAAGATGAGCAGTTCTTC. The gene calls are TRBV10-3 and TRBJ2-1; D might be TRBD2 (5 bases). Trimming removed 2 bases from V and 8 bases from J, with 16 bases in between. The CDR3 runs to 15 residues. Germline V gives CDR1 ENHRY, CDR2 SYGVKD.

The chain joins TRBV6-5 to TRBJ1-2, with TRBD1 matching 8 bases. The CDR3 is 14 residues long. Germline V gene lookup returns CDR1 MNHEY and CDR2 SVGAGI. J lost 0 bases, V lost 6 bases, and 3 bases had no gene match. The chain's CDR3 is CASRSTGANYGYTF. The CDR3 bases are TGTGCCAGCAGATCGACAGGGGCTAACTATGGCTACACCTTC.

J is TRBJ2-5 and V is TRBV30; 9 bases match TRBD2. CDR3 length: 16 residues. V lost 8 bases and J lost 7; bases outside the gene matches: 20. CDR1 and CDR2 (germline): GTSNPN, SVGIG (reference sequence). CDR3 amino acids: CAAEGGAGGGLGTQYF. The CDR3 DNA sequence: TGTGCCGCGGAGGGCGGAGCGGGAGGAGGTTTAGGGACCCAGTACTTC.

The J gene is TRBJ2-7, the V gene TRBV9, with 9 positions matching TRBD1. The CDR3 consists of 14 residues. Germline values: CDR1 SGDLS, CDR2 YYNGEE. J was trimmed by 4 bases and V by 0 bases; bases with no gene match: 2. CDR3 in DNA: TGTGCCAGCAGCGTAGGGGACAGGGAGTACGAGCAGTACTTC. This codes for CASSVGDREYEQYF. The whole variable domain, remainder taken from reference TRBV9 and TRBJ2-7, is DSGVTQTPKHLITATGQRVTLRCSPRSGDLSVYWYQQSLDQGLQFLIQYYNGEERAKGNILERFSAQQFPDLHSELNLSSLELGDSALYFCASSVGDREYEQYFGPGTRLTVT.

This chain connects TRBV18 to TRBJ2-1, with TRBD2 as a possible D gene (6 bases). Deletions cut 2 bases from V and 1 base from J, with 21 bases between. Germline V lookup: CDR1 KGHSH, CDR2 LQKENI. This CDR3 comprises 19 residues. The CDR3 nucleotides are TGTGCCAGCTCACCAAGACTAGTGCAAGCAAAAGGGTCCTACAATGAGCAGTTCTTC. Encoded protein: CASSPRLVQAKGSYNEQFF.

V is TRBV7-9 and J is TRBJ2-2, with 13 bases identical to TRBD2. CDR3 length: 18 residues. V lost 3 bases and J lost 4; bases outside the gene matches: 8. CDR1 is SEHNR and CDR2 is FQNEAQ in the germline V gene (reference sequence). Here the CDR3 DNA reads TGTGCCAGCAGCTTTGAACTAGCGGGAGGGCCAGGCACCGGGGAGCTGTTTTTT. It translates to CASSFELAGGPGTGELFF.

The chain carries TRBV6-5 and TRBJ2-7, with TRBD1 matching 7 bases. Germline V gene sequence: CDR1 MNHEY, CDR2 SVGAGI. This CDR3 region has 15 residues. Unmatched junction bases numbered 6, after V lost 0 bases and J lost 4 bases. Here the CDR3 reads CASSYSRGPFYEQYF. As DNA, the CDR3 is TGTGCCAGCAGTTACTCGAGGGGGCCCTTTTACGAGCAGTACTTC.

J is TRBJ2-3 and V is TRBV29-1; D remains unclear. The CDR3 is 12 amino acids. Trimming removed 3 bases at V and 2 bases at J, with 6 bases between. The germline V gene has CDR1 SQVTM and CDR2 ANQGSEA. CDR3 in amino acids: CSVERFTDTQYF. Written as DNA, the CDR3 is TGCAGCGTTGAGCGGTTCACAGATACGCAGTATTTT.

The rearrangement joins TRBV28 to TRBJ1-2, with 7 nucleotides matching TRBD1. This CDR3 comprises 16 residues. The junction had 11 bases not matched to a gene; V was cut back by 6 bases and J by 1 base. Germline assignment: CDR1 MDHEN and CDR2 SYDVKM. This CDR3 is CASSPTGTRFNYGYTF. As DNA, the CDR3 is TGTGCCAGCAGCCCGACAGGGACTCGCTTTAACTATGGCTACACCTTC.

About this clone itself: The sample has other DNA sequences that encode this CDR3 too. This chain uses TRBV30 with TRBJ1-5; a possible D gene is TRBD1 (5 bases). Germline V gene sequence: CDR1 GTSNPN, CDR2 SVGIG (reference sequence). The V end was cut by 0 bases, the J end by 3 bases, with 6 bases between. There are 13 residues in the CDR3. CDR3 bases: TGTGCCTGGAGTGTACAGGACAATCAGCCCCAGCATTTT. Translating gives CAWSVQDNQPQHF.

V gene TRBV9 combines with J gene TRBJ2-3, with 13 bases that match TRBD2. The CDR3 contains 15 residues. Germline values: CDR1 SGDLS, CDR2 YYNGEE. The ends lost 4 bases at V and 3 bases at J; junction bases unmatched: 2. The CDR3 sequence is CASSTLAGGTDTQYF. CDR3 DNA: TGTGCCAGCAGCACACTAGCGGGAGGGACAGATACGCAGTATTTT.

The chain couples TRBV27 to TRBJ1-5; TRBD1 might be the D (5 bases). Germline-derived CDR1 and CDR2 are MNHEY and SMNVEV (reference sequence). This CDR3 spans 14 amino acids. V was shortened by 3 bases and J by 4 bases, with 10 bases between the two germline ends. The CDR3 coding sequence is TGTGCCAGCAGTTTTCTAGGGGATAATCAGCCCCAGCATTTT. Translating it yields CASSFLGDNQPQHF.

The chain couples TRBV30 to TRBJ1-2; D may be TRBD1 (5 bases). This CDR3 contains 15 residues. The V end was cut by 3 bases, the J end by 4 bases, with 18 bases between. From germline, CDR1 is GTSNPN and CDR2 SVGIG (reference sequence). The CDR3 bases are TGTGCCTGGAGAAATCCCGGGGGGGGATTCTATGGCTACACCTTC. This sequence encodes CAWRNPGGGFYGYTF.